This is a list of T cell receptor beta chains from one sample in a study of cytomegalovirus exposure and HLA in healthy donors. TCRdb keeps only in-frame clones here, not all; method: immunoSEQ multiplex PCR. The repertoire holds more than 95,000 clones, roughly 9.1% seen once, with about 5% in the top ten. Input material: PBMCs. Receptors were obtained from a man in his forties in good health and CMV-seropositive. Both conserved end residues are trimmed from each CDR3. A D gene is named only where the DNA matches it firmly.

>TRBD1|TRBV7-2|TRBJ1-1
ASSLVETGGAAF
>NA|TRBV5-1|TRBJ2-7
ASSLAFGRPYEQY
>TRBD1|TRBV5-1|TRBJ1-2
ASSLGPTGGDGYT
>TRBD1|TRBV29-1|TRBJ2-3
STPVGQGADTQY
>TRBD1|TRBV11-2|TRBJ1-1
ASSSYRGRGTEAF
>TRBD2|TRBV5-1|TRBJ2-1
ASSPGLGGNEQF
>NA|TRBV11-3|TRBJ2-2
ASSSRAGELF
>NA|TRBV6-1|TRBJ2-2
TSSAGDTGELF
>TRBD1|TRBV11-1|TRBJ2-7
ASSLADRGPYEQY
>TRBD1|TRBV28|TRBJ2-7
ASSRVPGQYYEQY
>NA|TRBV5-1|TRBJ2-7
ASSFGTSPYEQY
>TRBD2|TRBV11-1|TRBJ2-7
ASSPTGTSGAYEQY
>NA|TRBV7-3|TRBJ2-2
ASSLDWNTGELF
>NA|TRBV5-1|TRBJ1-2
ASSLENRPYGYT
>NA|TRBV9|TRBJ2-5
ASSVGRVVAETQY
>TRBD1|TRBV2|TRBJ2-7
ARRTGGEQY
>TRBD1|TRBV10-1|TRBJ1-6
ASSPGGLSPLH
>TRBD1|TRBV5-6|TRBJ1-4
ASSLGQGAPNEKLF